The rows below give T cell receptor beta chains drawn from one sample of a study of cytomegalovirus exposure and HLA in healthy donors. The repertoire was sequenced with immunoSEQ multiplex PCR; TCRdb's copy has only in-frame clones and lacks some. The table shows roughly 150,000 clones, with around 84% occurring only once. Sequenced material: PBMCs. The receptors were gathered from a man aged 25 to 45 in good health and CMV-seropositive. The CDR3 runs from the conserved cysteine through the conserved F or W. A D gene is named only where the DNA matches it firmly. Only part of the rows carry a size: once, few, many, or a class if the clone is expanded.

j_gene	d_gene	abundance	v_gene	CDR3nt	CDR3aa
TRBJ2-2	TRBD2	NA	TRBV25-1	TGTGCCAGCAATCGAGCGGGAGGGATCCCAGACGGGGAGCTGTTTTTT	CASNRAGGIPDGELFF
TRBJ1-1	NA	NA	TRBV28	TGTGCCAGCAGTTTTTGGGTTCCCACAGGGCGGGTGAACACTGAAGCTTTCTTT	CASSFWVPTGRVNTEAFF
TRBJ2-7	TRBD1	NA	TRBV7-6	TGTGCCAGCAGCTCTCAGGGGGCCATCTACGAGCAGTACTTC	CASSSQGAIYEQYF
TRBJ1-1	NA	once	TRBV5-4	TGTGCCAGCAGCTTGGAAGGGGGCACTGAAGCTTTCTTT	CASSLEGGTEAFF
TRBJ2-2	NA	once	TRBV6-5	TGTGCCAGCAGTTACTCGCGGCCTCACACCGGGGAGCTGTTTTTT	CASSYSRPHTGELFF
TRBJ2-2	TRBD2	NA	TRBV9	TGTGCCAGCAGCCGGGGAGGGGTTGACACCGGGGAGCTGTTTTTT	CASSRGGVDTGELFF
TRBJ2-7	NA	NA	TRBV15	TGTGCCACCAGCAGAGAGTTCCGGGACATCTCCTACGAGCAGTACTTC	CATSREFRDISYEQYF
TRBJ1-2	NA	once	TRBV27	TGTGCCAGCCGGAAAATTCTTTCGGGTGGCTACACCTTC	CASRKILSGGYTF
TRBJ2-7	TRBD2	NA	TRBV5-4	TGTGCCAGCAGCCCCTTAGCGGGAGCTTACGAGCAGTACTTC	CASSPLAGAYEQYF
TRBJ2-4	TRBD2	NA	TRBV2	TGTGCCAGCACTGCCGGGACTAGCGGGAGGATCAAAAACATTCAGTACTTC	CASTAGTSGRIKNIQYF
TRBJ2-3	NA	NA	TRBV6-5	TGTGCCAGCAGTTCCGTATCGGGTGCTTGGGATACGCAGTATTTT	CASSSVSGAWDTQYF
TRBJ2-7	NA	NA	TRBV4-2	TGTGCCAGCAGCCAAGACCTCTACGGGTGGGAGCAGTACTTC	CASSQDLYGWEQYF
TRBJ2-1	NA	NA	TRBV25-1	TGTGCCAGCAGTGAATACCGGGAGCGCTCCTACAATGAGCAGTTCTTC	CASSEYRERSYNEQFF
TRBJ2-2	TRBD2	NA	TRBV18	TGTGCCAGCTCACCGGGACTAGCGGTGGCCGGGGAGCTGTTTTTT	CASSPGLAVAGELFF
TRBJ1-6	NA	NA	TRBV5-6	TGTGCCAGCAGCTTCTACTACAGGGTTCATAATTCACCCCTCCACTTT	CASSFYYRVHNSPLHF
TRBJ2-1	TRBD2	NA	TRBV5-1	TGCGCCAGCAGCTCTGCGACTAGCCCTTGGGGTGATGAGCAGTTCTTC	CASSSATSPWGDEQFF
TRBJ2-3	TRBD2	NA	TRBV19	TGTGCCAGTAGTCCTCGGACTAGCGTCCGCACAGATACGCAGTATTTT	CASSPRTSVRTDTQYF
TRBJ2-5	TRBD1	NA	TRBV19	TGTGCCAGTAGTAAAAGGACAGGTTTTCAAGAGACCCAGTACTTC	CASSKRTGFQETQYF
TRBJ1-1	NA	once	TRBV5-6	TGTGCCAGCAGCTTGCTTCCGACAGTGAACACTGAAGCTTTCTTT	CASSLLPTVNTEAFF
TRBJ2-1	TRBD2	NA	TRBV9	TGTGCCAGCAGCCTGGGTAAGCGACTAGCGGGAGGGCATGAGCAGTTCTTC	CASSLGKRLAGGHEQFF
TRBJ2-2	TRBD1	NA	TRBV5-1	TGCGCCAGCAGCCTCCGGGACAGGTCTATCACCGGGGAGCTGTTTTTT	CASSLRDRSITGELFF
TRBJ2-5	TRBD2	once	TRBV19	TGTGCCAGTAGTATCGGCGGGAGGGCCCCTGAGACCCAGTACTTC	CASSIGGRAPETQYF
TRBJ2-7	NA	NA	TRBV29-1	TGCAGCGCCTGGGGCCGGGACAACTCCTACGAGCAGTACTTC	CSAWGRDNSYEQYF
TRBJ1-3	NA	NA	TRBV7-9	TGTGCCAGCAGCTTGGGTCTTACAGGCGGAAACACCATATATTTT	CASSLGLTGGNTIYF
TRBJ2-7	TRBD2	NA	TRBV2	TGTGCCAGCAGACTAGCGGGAGGGCTCAACTACGAGCAGTACTTC	CASRLAGGLNYEQYF